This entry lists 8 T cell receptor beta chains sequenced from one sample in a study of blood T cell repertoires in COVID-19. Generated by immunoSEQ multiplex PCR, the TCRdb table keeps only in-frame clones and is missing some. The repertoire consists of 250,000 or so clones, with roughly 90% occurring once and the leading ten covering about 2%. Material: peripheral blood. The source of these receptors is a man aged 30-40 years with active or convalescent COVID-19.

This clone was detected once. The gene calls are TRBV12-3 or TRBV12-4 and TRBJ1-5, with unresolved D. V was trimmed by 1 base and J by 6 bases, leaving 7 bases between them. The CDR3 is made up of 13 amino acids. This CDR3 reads CASSLERSQPQHF. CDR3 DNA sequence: TGTGCCAGCAGTTTAGAAAGGAGTCAGCCCCAGCATTTT.

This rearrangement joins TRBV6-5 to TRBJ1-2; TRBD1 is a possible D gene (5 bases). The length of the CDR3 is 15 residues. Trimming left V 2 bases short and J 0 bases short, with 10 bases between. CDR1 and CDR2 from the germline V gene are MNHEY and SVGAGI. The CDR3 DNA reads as TGTGCCAGCAGTTACACAGGACCCTCTAACTATGGCTACACCTTC. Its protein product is CASSYTGPSNYGYTF.

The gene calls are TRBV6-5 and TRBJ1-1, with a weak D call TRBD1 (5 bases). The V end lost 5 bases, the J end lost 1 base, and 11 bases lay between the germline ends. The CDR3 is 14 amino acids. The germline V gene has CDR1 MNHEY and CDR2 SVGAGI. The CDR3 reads CASSRGWTNTEAFF. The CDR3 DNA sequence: TGTGCCAGCAGTAGGGGTTGGACGAACACTGAAGCTTTCTTT.

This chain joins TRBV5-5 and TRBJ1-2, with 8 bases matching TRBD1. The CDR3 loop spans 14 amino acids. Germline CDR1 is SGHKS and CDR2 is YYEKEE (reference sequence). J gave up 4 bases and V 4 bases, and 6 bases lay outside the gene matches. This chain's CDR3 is CASSGQGLVYGYTF. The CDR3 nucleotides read TGTGCCAGCAGCGGACAGGGCCTCGTCTATGGCTACACCTTC.

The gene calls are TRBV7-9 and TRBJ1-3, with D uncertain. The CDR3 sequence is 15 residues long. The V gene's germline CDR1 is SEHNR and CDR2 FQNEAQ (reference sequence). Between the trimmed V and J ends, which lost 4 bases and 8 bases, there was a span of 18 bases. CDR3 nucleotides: TGTGCCAGCAGCTCCTTAAACGGGGTTGTAGACACCATATATTTT. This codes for CASSSLNGVVDTIYF.

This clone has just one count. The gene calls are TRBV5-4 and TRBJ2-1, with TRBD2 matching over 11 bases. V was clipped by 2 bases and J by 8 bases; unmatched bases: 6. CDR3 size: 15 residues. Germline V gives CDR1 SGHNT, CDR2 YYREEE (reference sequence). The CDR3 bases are TGTGCCAGCAGCTTTAGCGGGGGGGAACTCGATGAGCAGTTCTTC. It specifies CASSFSGGELDEQFF.

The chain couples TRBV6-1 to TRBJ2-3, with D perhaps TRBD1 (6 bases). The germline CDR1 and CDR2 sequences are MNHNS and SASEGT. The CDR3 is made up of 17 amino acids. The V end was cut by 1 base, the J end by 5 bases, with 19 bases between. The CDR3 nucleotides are TGTGCCAGCAGTGAAGGGGTGGGGGCGCGTTCAGTAGATACGCAGTATTTT. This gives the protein CASSEGVGARSVDTQYF.

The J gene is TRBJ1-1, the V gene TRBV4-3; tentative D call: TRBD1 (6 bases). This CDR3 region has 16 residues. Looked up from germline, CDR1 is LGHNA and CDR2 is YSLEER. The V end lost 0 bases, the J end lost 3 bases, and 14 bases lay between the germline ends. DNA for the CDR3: TGCGCCAGCAGCCAAGAAACGGGGGGGGCGGACACTGAAGCTTTCTTT. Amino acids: CASSQETGGADTEAFF.